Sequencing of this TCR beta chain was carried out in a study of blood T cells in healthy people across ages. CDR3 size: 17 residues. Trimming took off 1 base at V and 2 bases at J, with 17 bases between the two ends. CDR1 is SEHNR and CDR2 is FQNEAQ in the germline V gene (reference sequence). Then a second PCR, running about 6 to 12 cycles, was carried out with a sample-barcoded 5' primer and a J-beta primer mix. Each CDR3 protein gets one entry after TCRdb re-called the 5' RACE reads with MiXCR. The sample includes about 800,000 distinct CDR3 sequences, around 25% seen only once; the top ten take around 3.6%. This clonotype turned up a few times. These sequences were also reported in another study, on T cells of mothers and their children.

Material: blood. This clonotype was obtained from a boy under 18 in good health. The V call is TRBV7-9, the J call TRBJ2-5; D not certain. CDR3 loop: CASSLVAANLPQETQYF. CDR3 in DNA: TGTGCCAGCAGCTTAGTGGCGGCAAATCTCCCTCAAGAGACCCAGTACTTC.